The 18 T cell receptor beta chains given below trace back to one sample, sequenced in a study of blood T cell repertoires in COVID-19. Sequencing was performed with immunoSEQ multiplex PCR; in TCRdb, only in-frame clones are kept and a portion is missing. The sample lists 77,000 or so clones, about 87% seen once, with 4.6% in the top ten. What was sequenced was peripheral blood. Receptors were obtained from a man in his forties or fifties with active COVID-19.

V and J are TRBV28 and TRBJ1-2; a weak D match, TRBD1 (5 bases). Germline assignment: CDR1 MDHEN and CDR2 SYDVKM. Trimming shortened V by 5 bases and J by 4 bases, and 14 bases separated the two germline ends. This CDR3 contains 14 residues. CDR3 bases: TGTGCCAGCAGTACAGGTTTCCATTCCTATGGCTACACCTTC. It encodes CASSTGFHSYGYTF.

The chain carries TRBV19 and TRBJ1-2; the D gene is possibly TRBD1 (6 bases). Germline CDR1 reads LNHDA; CDR2 reads SQIVND (reference sequence). The CDR3 spans 15 residues. The V gene lost 5 bases and the J gene lost 4 bases, with 17 bases spanning the gap. CDR3 loop: CASSVNRDLVYGYTF. The CDR3 region has the DNA TGTGCCAGTAGTGTGAACAGGGATTTGGTCTATGGCTACACCTTC. The variable domain in full, completed from reference TRBV19 and TRBJ1-2, reads DGGITQSPKYLFRKEGQNVTLSCEQNLNHDAMYWYRQDPGQGLRLIYYSQIVNDFQKGDIAEGYSVSREKKESFPLTVTSAQKNPTAFYLCASSVNRDLVYGYTFGSGTRLTVV.

The V call is TRBV5-4, the J call TRBJ2-7; D is ambiguous. CDR1 is SGHNT, CDR2 YYREEE, per germline (reference sequence). The CDR3 runs to 12 residues. V was trimmed by 4 bases and J by 0 bases, leaving 5 bases between them. CDR3 in amino acids: CASSVSSYEQYF. The CDR3 DNA sequence: TGTGCCAGCAGCGTGAGCTCCTACGAGCAGTACTTC.

The V call is TRBV18, the J call TRBJ1-1; possibly TRBD1 for D (6 bases). CDR1 is KGHSH and CDR2 is LQKENI in the germline V gene. The CDR3 extends over 18 amino acids. V was cut by 0 bases and J by 5 bases, with 22 bases left in between. The CDR3 here is CASSPPGAGARFGTEAFF. CDR3 sequence (DNA): TGTGCCAGCTCACCACCGGGTGCGGGGGCGCGATTCGGGACTGAAGCTTTCTTT.

The chain links TRBV9 to TRBJ2-3; TRBD1 matches 8 bases. The CDR3 runs 14 residues. Germline-derived CDR1 and CDR2 are SGDLS and YYNGEE. V trimming: 2 bases; J trimming: 5 bases; junction bases outside the gene matches: 4. Here the CDR3 reads CASSVDRAGDTQYF. CDR3 bases: TGTGCCAGCAGCGTGGACAGGGCGGGAGATACGCAGTATTTT.

This clone came up once. The rearrangement uses TRBV25-1 and TRBJ2-7; 7 bases align to TRBD2. The CDR3 sequence is 14 residues long. Trimming took 5 bases from V and 2 from J; bases not matched to a gene: 6. The germline gives CDR1 MGHDK, CDR2 SYGVNS. The CDR3 sequence: CASSRLAGPYEQYF. CDR3 nucleotides: TGTGCCAGCAGTCGACTAGCTGGCCCCTACGAGCAGTACTTC.

Only one count was recorded for this clone. The chain employs TRBV19 and TRBJ2-5; 8 positions agree with TRBD2. The germline V gene has CDR1 LNHDA and CDR2 SQIVND (reference sequence). This CDR3 spans 14 amino acids. With 3 bases clipped from V and 4 bases from J, the junction kept 4 bases outside the gene matches. CDR3: CASSIGLARETQYF. DNA for the CDR3: TGTGCCAGTAGTATCGGACTAGCTAGAGAGACCCAGTACTTC.

The sample holds one count of this clone. The rearrangement links TRBV19 to TRBJ1-3, with a tentative D call TRBD1 (6 bases). The germline V gene has CDR1 LNHDA and CDR2 SQIVND (reference sequence). This CDR3 has 17 residues. V shed 5 bases and J shed 0 bases, with 17 bases lying between them. The CDR3 is CASSAGDTLYSGNTIYF. The CDR3, as DNA: TGTGCCAGTAGTGCGGGGGACACGCTTTACTCTGGAAACACCATATATTTT.

The V call is TRBV11-2, the J call TRBJ1-2; no clear D gene. Germline values: CDR1 SGHAT, CDR2 FQNNGV. Trimming pared 6 bases from V and 2 bases from J, leaving 16 bases between. The CDR3 loop spans 15 amino acids. The CDR3, as DNA: TGTGCCAGCAGGGCCCCCGGCAGACTAAACTATGGCTACACCTTC. It encodes CASRAPGRLNYGYTF.

V and J are TRBV5-1 and TRBJ2-1; TRBD2 might be the D (5 bases). With 0 bases removed from V and 1 base from J, the gap between germline ends came to 8 bases. There are 15 residues in the CDR3. In germline, CDR1 is SGHRS, CDR2 YFSETQ. The CDR3 nucleotides are TGCGCCAGCAGCTTGGCCAGCGGATCCTACAATGAGCAGTTCTTC. Translation: CASSLASGSYNEQFF.

CDR3 nucleotides: TGTGCCAGCAGCCGCACCCGGACAGGGAACCGCTACACCTTC. It codes for CASSRTRTGNRYTF. This chain links TRBV14 with TRBJ1-2; TRBD1 agrees at 8 bases. This CDR3 is 14 amino acids long. J lost 9 bases, V lost 4 bases, and 10 bases had no gene match. Germline V gives CDR1 SGHDN, CDR2 FVKESK.

The chain couples TRBV11-2 to TRBJ2-1; 10 bases map to TRBD2. The CDR3 covers 19 residues. The J segment lost 2 bases and the V segment lost 5 bases, leaving 15 bases of the junction unmatched. The V gene's germline CDR1 is SGHAT and CDR2 FQNNGV. For the CDR3, the DNA is TGTGCCAGCAGCCTAAGACTAGCGGGTCACATGGGACCCTACAATGAGCAGTTCTTC. Protein: CASSLRLAGHMGPYNEQFF.

The genes are TRBV5-1 and TRBJ1-6, with D possibly matching TRBD1 (5 bases). Germline CDR1 reads SGHRS; CDR2 reads YFSETQ. V lost 1 base to trimming and J lost 7 bases, with 12 bases between them. This CDR3 has 15 residues. CDR3 sequence: CASSLMDQGNSPLHF. CDR3 DNA sequence: TGCGCCAGCAGCTTGATGGACCAGGGAAATTCACCCCTCCACTTT.

With regard to this clone: Distinct nucleotide sequences in the sample also encode this CDR3. The chain joins TRBV7-2 to TRBJ2-7; D unresolved. The CDR3 consists of 11 residues. With 4 bases removed from V and 2 bases from J, the gap between germline ends came to 3 bases. Germline V gene data show CDR1 as SGHTA and CDR2 as FQGNSA. The CDR3 sequence: CASSSAYEQYF. In nucleotides, the CDR3 is TGTGCCAGCAGCTCGGCCTACGAGCAGTACTTC.

V usage is TRBV5-1 and J usage is TRBJ2-7; 7 positions match TRBD2. V lost 6 bases and J lost 2; bases outside the gene matches: 11. This CDR3 is 15 amino acids long. The V gene's germline CDR1 is SGHRS and CDR2 YFSETQ. DNA of the CDR3: TGCGCCAGCACCCTAGCTGGGGGGGGAACCTACGAGCAGTACTTC. It encodes CASTLAGGGTYEQYF.

The rearrangement uses TRBV30 and TRBJ1-6; D is unresolved. This CDR3 contains 13 residues. Trimming removed 1 base from V and 10 bases from J, with 11 bases in between. From germline, CDR1 is GTSNPN and CDR2 SVGIG (reference sequence). The CDR3 loop reads CAWSDSGRSPLHF. The CDR3 coding sequence is TGTGCCTGGAGTGATTCGGGTCGGTCACCCCTCCACTTT. Combining the CDR3 with reference TRBV30 and TRBJ1-6 gives the whole variable domain SQTIHQWPATLVQPVGSPLSLECTVEGTSNPNLYWYRQAAGRGLQLLFYSVGIGQISSEVPQNLSASRPQDRQFILSSKKLLLSDSGFYLCAWSDSGRSPLHFGNGTRLTVT.

This sequence joins TRBV5-1 and TRBJ2-3; D may be TRBD1 (5 bases). This CDR3 region has 15 residues. V lost 4 bases and J 0 bases, leaving 12 bases between the germline ends. Germline V gene sequence: CDR1 SGHRS, CDR2 YFSETQ. Written as DNA, the CDR3 is TGCGCCAGCAGCGTGGACAACCCTAGCACAGATACGCAGTATTTT. Its translation: CASSVDNPSTDTQYF.

The chain combines TRBV6-4 with TRBJ1-6, with D unresolved. In germline, CDR1 is MRHNA, CDR2 SNTAGT. The V gene lost 3 bases and the J gene lost 10 bases, with 10 bases spanning the gap. The CDR3 length is 13 residues. The DNA for the CDR3 is TGTGCCAGCAGTGAAACGGGAGGCTCACCCCTCCACTTT. Its translation: CASSETGGSPLHF.